This section outlines one T cell receptor beta chain sequence together with its context. Its antigen is not known. This sample is drawn from a study of vaccination effects on CD4 cells after COVID-19. Data came from immunoSEQ multiplex PCR; TCRdb stores just in-frame clones and leaves some out. The table records roughly 30,000 clones, around three quarters of them present only once. Antigen-specific CD4+ T cells were expanded with viral peptide pools in the ViraFEST assay before sequencing. Culturing for around ten days preceded CD4+ T cell isolation. Among the vaccine recipients, none had a prior SARS-CoV-2 infection, and nucleocapsid antibodies were negative. Wells containing a few million PBMC each were cultured with 10 IU/ml IL-2 and 7.5 to 10 ug/ml peptides. V was pared by 6 bases and J by 0 bases, with 18 bases between. Germline V gene data show CDR1 as ENHRY and CDR2 as SYGVKD. The CDR3 contains 16 residues.

Whole-study results and caveats: Marked clonal contraction was seen in infection- and vaccine-induced clones late after vaccination. Researchers reported few convalescent patients and no early post-infection timepoints in the study.

The sequence was obtained from a human donor who received a COVID-19 vaccine. The source was CD4+ T cells from PBMCs cultured with HCoV-OC43 spike peptides, collected before COVID-19 vaccination. Described subset: HCoV-OC43 spike overlapping peptide pool stimulation. This chain connects TRBV10-3 to TRBJ2-7, with unresolved D. The CDR3 coding sequence is TGTGCCATCAGGCCTGCGGCGGTACTGGGCTCCTACGAGCAGTACTTC. It yields the protein CAIRPAAVLGSYEQYF.